The T cell receptor (beta chain) under discussion was sequenced for a study of tumor-infiltrating lymphocytes in oesophageal squamous cell carcinoma. This clonotype is deemed medium-sized. From the PCR reads, TCRdb called clonotypes with MiXCR, one entry per CDR3 protein. This sample has around 7,100 distinct CDR3 sequences, with about a sixth found just once. The TCR sequence derives from a male donor with esophageal squamous cell carcinoma. The sequenced material came from blood.

The CDR3 protein is CASSPRLGGDTQYF. The CDR3 region has the DNA TGTGCCAGCAGTCCGCGGTTGGGGGGTGATACGCAGTATTTT. The rearrangement joins TRBV6-1 to TRBJ2-3; D might be TRBD2 (6 bases). The CDR3 covers 14 residues. Trimming cost V 5 bases and J 6 bases, with 15 bases left between them. CDR1 is MNHNS and CDR2 is SASEGT in the germline V gene.